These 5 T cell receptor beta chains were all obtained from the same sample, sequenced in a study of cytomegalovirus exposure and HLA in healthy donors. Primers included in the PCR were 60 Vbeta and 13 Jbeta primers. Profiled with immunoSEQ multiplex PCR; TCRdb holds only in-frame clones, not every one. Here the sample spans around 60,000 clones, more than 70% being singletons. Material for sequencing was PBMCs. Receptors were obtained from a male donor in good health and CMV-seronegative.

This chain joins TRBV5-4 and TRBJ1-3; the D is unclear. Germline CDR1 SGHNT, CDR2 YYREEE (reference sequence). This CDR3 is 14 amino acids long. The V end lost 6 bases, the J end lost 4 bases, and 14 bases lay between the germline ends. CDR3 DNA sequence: TGTGCCAGCAACTTATGGGGAGGAGGAAACACCATATATTTT. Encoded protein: CASNLWGGGNTIYF.

CDR3 residues: CASSFGQVNTEAFF. The CDR3 region has the DNA TGTGCCAGCAGCTTTGGACAGGTGAACACTGAAGCTTTCTTT. This chain connects TRBV7-2 to TRBJ1-1; 7 bases map to TRBD1. The V gene end was trimmed by 3 bases and the J gene end by 0 bases; junction bases not matched to a gene: 1. Germline V gene sequence: CDR1 SGHTA, CDR2 FQGNSA. The CDR3 is made up of 14 amino acids.

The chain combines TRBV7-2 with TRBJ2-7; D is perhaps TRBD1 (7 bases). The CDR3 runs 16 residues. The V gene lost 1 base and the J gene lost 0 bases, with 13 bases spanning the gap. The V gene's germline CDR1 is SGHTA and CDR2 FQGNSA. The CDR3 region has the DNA TGTGCCAGCAGCTTAGGCGGGACAGTCCGCTCCTACGAGCAGTACTTC. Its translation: CASSLGGTVRSYEQYF.

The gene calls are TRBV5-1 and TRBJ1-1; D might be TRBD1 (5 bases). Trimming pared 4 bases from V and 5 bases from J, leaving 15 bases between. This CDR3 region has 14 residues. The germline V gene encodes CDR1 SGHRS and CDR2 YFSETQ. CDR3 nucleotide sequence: TGCGCCAGCAGCCAAGGACAATATGGAACTGAAGCTTTCTTT. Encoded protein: CASSQGQYGTEAFF.

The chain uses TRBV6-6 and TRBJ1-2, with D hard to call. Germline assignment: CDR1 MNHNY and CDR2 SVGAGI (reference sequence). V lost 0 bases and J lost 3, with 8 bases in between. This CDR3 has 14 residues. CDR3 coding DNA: TGTGCCAGCAGTTACTCGGAGGGTGACTATGGCTACACCTTC. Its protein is CASSYSEGDYGYTF.